This T cell receptor (beta chain) was retrieved from a study of STAT5B mutations in CD4+ large granular lymphocyte leukemia. Study in general: Among healthy controls, a particular HLA allele went with more CDR3 'QG' motifs. Study-wide points: 8/27 top patient clones versus 2/35 control clones were TRBV06-family. Patient CD4-sorted repertoires looked more clonal than healthy CD4+ repertoires, even without putative leukemic clones. About a quarter of private leukemic clonotypes occurred rarely in other patients' non-leukemic repertoires.

The protocol was immunoSEQ multiplex PCR, while the TCRdb copy is restricted to in-frame clones and leaves out a portion. The repertoire consists of 32,000 or so clones, with around four fifths occurring once and the leading ten covering roughly 4.3%. Note on this clone: Its specificity is not known.

Deletions cut 0 bases from V and 7 bases from J, with 12 bases between. Germline V gene sequence: CDR1 SGHDN, CDR2 FVKESK. The length of the CDR3 is 15 residues. The TCR sequence derives from a human donor in good health. V and J are TRBV14 and TRBJ2-2; TRBD2 might be the D (5 bases). The sample consisted of CD4+ T cells from blood buffy coats. In DNA form, the CDR3 reads TGTGCCAGCAGCCAAGATGGAGGATGGGTCGGGGAGCTGTTTTTT. Translated, it gives CASSQDGGWVGELFF.